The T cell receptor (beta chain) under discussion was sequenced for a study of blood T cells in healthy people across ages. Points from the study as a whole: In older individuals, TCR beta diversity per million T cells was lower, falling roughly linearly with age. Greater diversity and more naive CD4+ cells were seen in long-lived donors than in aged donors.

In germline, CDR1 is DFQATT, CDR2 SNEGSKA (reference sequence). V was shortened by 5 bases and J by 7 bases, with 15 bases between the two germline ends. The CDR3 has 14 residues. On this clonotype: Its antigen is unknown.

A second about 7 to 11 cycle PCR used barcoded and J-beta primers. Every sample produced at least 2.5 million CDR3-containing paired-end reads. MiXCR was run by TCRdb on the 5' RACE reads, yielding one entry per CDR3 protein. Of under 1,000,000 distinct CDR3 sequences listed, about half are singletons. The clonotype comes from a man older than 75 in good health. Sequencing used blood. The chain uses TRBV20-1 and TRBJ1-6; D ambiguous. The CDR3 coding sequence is TGCAGTGCTGCACCTGGACGGAGGAATTCACCCCTCCACTTT. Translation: CSAAPGRRNSPLHF.